The source of this TCR beta chain is a study of graft-versus-host responses after intestinal transplantation. Study as a whole: Every transplant recipient was induced with anti-thymocyte globulin, then maintained on tacrolimus and steroids for approximately three years.

Study results and limitations: Peak GvH clone levels in circulation were associated with early post-transplant HvG declines. In patients with graft-donor T cell macrochimerism, allograft graft-versus-host to host-versus-graft clonal ratios were high. Detected in recipient marrow were GvH clones, some of which were first observed in ileum or blood.

The V and J ends lost 2 bases and 3 bases respectively, with 12 bases between them. CDR1 and CDR2 from the germline V gene are SGHNT and YYREEE (reference sequence). This CDR3 contains 14 residues. On this clone: The antigen remains undetermined.

This table comes from immunoSEQ multiplex PCR, and its TCRdb copy is limited to in-frame clones, with some not included. The repertoire includes some 82,000 clones, 80% to 90% of them detected once, and roughly 8% sits in the top ten. The sequence was collected from a human donor who was the organ donor for an intestinal transplant. The specimen was unstimulated CD8+ T cells sorted from spleen or lymph node cells, collected before transplant. The gene calls are TRBV5-4 and TRBJ2-7; D tentatively reads TRBD1 or TRBD2 (5 bases each). The CDR3 bases are TGTGCCAGCAGCTTACACGGGACGGGCTACGAGCAGTACTTC. Translated, it gives CASSLHGTGYEQYF.